This T cell receptor beta chain was recovered during a study of regulatory T cells in long-lasting Graves disease. Study-level results: The small sample size may have reduced accuracy.

HTBI primers from iRepertoire and Arm-PCR of CDR3 regions yielded the TCR beta libraries. TCRdb recomputed calls from the multiplex PCR reads with MiXCR, one row per CDR3 protein. The sample lists about 210,000 distinct CDR3 sequences, roughly 19% occurring once. This clonotype appeared many times. The antigen is unknown. One end of the junction varies from germline; a read error may be responsible. Time point of the sample: newly diagnosed GD, antithyroid drugs for less than 3 months. Extracted PBMC RNA gave rise to the TCR library. The data were also submitted as part of a second study, on T cells in Graves' hyperthyroidism and ophthalmopathy. This second report adds: A model of 13 V-J pairs discriminated ophthalmopathy from stable hyperthyroidism.

Sample: peripheral blood mononuclear cells (PBMCs), taken at new diagnosis, from a patient treated with antithyroid drugs. The TCR was taken from a woman in her 30s with Graves disease.

This CDR3 reads CASSEPGLPQHF. The CDR3 DNA follows: TGCGCCAGCAGTGAACCAGGGCTGCCCCAGCATTTT. V is TRBV6-1 and J is TRBJ1-5; tentative D call: TRBD1 (5 bases). The CDR3 sequence is 12 residues long. Germline assignment: CDR1 MNHNS and CDR2 SASEGT.